Below are 20 T cell receptor beta chains sequenced from a single sample in a study of human T cells and chemical hapten exposure. Time point reported: patch test 2, 6 weeks after DPC sensitization. Specified treatment: therapeutic diphenylcyclopropenone sensitization with weekly scalp DPC. TCRdb used MiXCR to reprocess the RACE reads, holding one entry per CDR3 protein. The table includes some 100,000 distinct CDR3 sequences, about a tenth detected once. The source was whole blood, collected in connection with sensitization to the hapten diphenylcyclopropenone (DPC). The receptors originated from a woman between 40 and 55 years old with alopecia areata. Some clones in this sample may be carry-over from other donors' samples.

In this sample, this clonotype turned up a few times. This sequence joins TRBV4-3 and TRBJ2-1, with D possibly TRBD1 on 5 matching bases. This CDR3 spans 17 amino acids. With 0 bases removed from V and 0 bases from J, the gap between germline ends came to 12 bases. Germline CDR1 and CDR2: LGHNA and YSLEER. CDR3 residues: CASSQDPGRYSYNEQFF. In nucleotides, the CDR3 is TGCGCCAGCAGCCAAGATCCAGGGCGGTACTCCTACAATGAGCAGTTCTTC.

The rearrangement links TRBV7-2 to TRBJ1-4, with 7 bases that match TRBD1. The V segment lost 5 bases and the J segment 10 bases; nucleotides outside the gene matches: 10. The V gene's germline CDR1 is SGHTA and CDR2 FQGNSA. The CDR3 is 14 residues long. The CDR3 region is CASSPGQTPRKLFF. CDR3 nucleotides: TGTGCCAGCAGCCCGGGACAGACCCCCAGAAAACTGTTTTTT.

The chain employs TRBV5-1 and TRBJ2-1; possible D gene TRBD1, 6 bases. The germline CDR1 and CDR2 sequences are SGHRS and YFSETQ. The germline V and J ends were trimmed by 4 bases and 4 bases, with 18 bases remaining between them. CDR3 length equals 16 residues. CDR3 amino acids: CASSPGQFRGYNEQFF. The CDR3 DNA sequence: TGCGCCAGCAGCCCCGGACAGTTTAGGGGGTACAATGAGCAGTTCTTC.

This clonotype has only a few counts. This sequence joins TRBV18 and TRBJ2-1; 12 bases are shared with TRBD1. Per the germline V gene, CDR1 is KGHSH and CDR2 is LQKENI. With V trimmed by 2 bases and J by 1 base, 9 bases remained unmatched. This CDR3 spans 19 amino acids. The CDR3, as DNA: TGTGCCAGCTCACCAATCTTCGGGACAGGGGGCGGTTCCTACAATGAGCAGTTCTTC. It translates to CASSPIFGTGGGSYNEQFF.

The genes are TRBV6-2 or TRBV6-3 and TRBJ1-3; D call uncertain. Germline CDR1 and CDR2: MNHEY and SVGEGT. V was clipped by 6 bases and J by 9 bases, with 12 bases between them. This CDR3 has 12 amino acids. In DNA, the CDR3 is TGTGCCAGCAGCCTCCTCAGCGGCACCATATATTTT. Amino acids: CASSLLSGTIYF.

This chain joins TRBV20-1 and TRBJ2-7; D might be TRBD1 or TRBD2, each matching 5 bases. The CDR3 contains 12 residues. Germline CDR1 reads DFQATT; CDR2 reads SNEGSKA (reference sequence). V gave up 3 bases and J gave up 7 bases, with 13 bases separating them. CDR3 bases: TGCAGTGCTAGGGCCCTATGGGGGGAGCAGTACTTC. Translated, it gives CSARALWGEQYF.

This clonotype was counted many times. The chain combines TRBV9 with TRBJ2-7; 12 positions match TRBD2. Germline trimming cut 0 bases from V and 4 bases from J; bases unmatched to any gene: 5. Germline CDR1 and CDR2: SGDLS and YYNGEE. CDR3 length: 16 amino acids. Here the CDR3 DNA reads TGTGCCAGCAGCGTAGGAGGACTAGCGGGGATTTACGAGCAGTACTTC. This translates into CASSVGGLAGIYEQYF. The full variable domain, rest sourced from reference TRBV9 and TRBJ2-7, is DSGVTQTPKHLITATGQRVTLRCSPRSGDLSVYWYQQSLDQGLQFLIQYYNGEERAKGNILERFSAQQFPDLHSELNLSSLELGDSALYFCASSVGGLAGIYEQYFGPGTRLTVT.

There are many counts of this clonotype. This chain uses TRBV7-2 with TRBJ1-5; D uncertain. This CDR3 has 17 amino acids. The V gene lost 5 bases and the J gene lost 6 bases, with 23 bases spanning the gap. Per germline, CDR1 SGHTA and CDR2 FQGNSA. The CDR3 nucleotides read TGTGCCAGCAGCCCGTATCCCCGCAGTCTCGTCCCTCAGCCCCAGCATTTT. This codes for CASSPYPRSLVPQPQHF. Together with reference TRBV7-2 and TRBJ1-5, the CDR3 gives the full variable domain: GAGVSQSPSNKVTEKGKDVELRCDPISGHTALYWYRQSLGQGLEFLIYFQGNSAPDKSGLPSDRFSAERTGGSVSTLTIQRTQQEDSAVYLCASSPYPRSLVPQPQHFGDGTRLSIL.

There are a few counts of this clonotype. This chain connects TRBV28 to TRBJ2-1; D could derive from TRBD1 or TRBD2 (5 bases each). Trimming removed 5 bases at V and 5 bases at J, with 13 bases between. The CDR3 covers 14 residues. Germline assignment: CDR1 MDHEN and CDR2 SYDVKM. The CDR3: CASSPRQRHNEQFF. CDR3 nucleotides: TGTGCCAGCAGTCCTAGACAGCGGCACAATGAGCAGTTCTTC.

This clonotype has more than one count but fewer than ten. V and J are TRBV18 and TRBJ2-3; no reliable D call. Per the germline V gene, CDR1 is KGHSH and CDR2 is LQKENI. Trimming took off 5 bases at V and 2 bases at J, with 8 bases between the two ends. The CDR3 is 13 residues long. This CDR3 reads CASSGEDTDTQYF. The CDR3 nucleotides read TGTGCCAGCTCAGGCGAAGACACAGATACGCAGTATTTT.

A few counts support this clonotype. The DNA for the CDR3 is TGTGCCAGCAGTTACCGGGGTCTTGGAAACACCATATATTTT. Translation gives CASSYRGLGNTIYF. The chain recombines TRBV6-2 or TRBV6-3 with TRBJ1-3; D ambiguous. This CDR3 has 14 residues. The V gene's germline CDR1 is MNHEY and CDR2 SVGEGT. V was shortened by 2 bases and J by 3 bases, with 8 bases between the two germline ends.

The rearrangement uses TRBV27 and TRBJ2-7; TRBD2 might be the D (7 bases). With 9 bases removed from V and 2 bases from J, the gap between germline ends came to 11 bases. Germline CDR1 and CDR2: MNHEY and SMNVEV (reference sequence). CDR3 length equals 12 residues. For the CDR3, the DNA is TGTGCCAGTGGGGGGGGCACCTACGAGCAGTACTTC. Translated, it gives CASGGGTYEQYF.

Many counts were recorded for this clonotype. The J gene is TRBJ1-1, the V gene TRBV27; TRBD1 aligns across 12 bases. The CDR3 spans 19 residues. The V gene's germline CDR1 is MNHEY and CDR2 SMNVEV (reference sequence). The ends lost 5 bases at V and 4 bases at J; junction bases unmatched: 17. The CDR3 DNA sequence: TGTGCCAGCAGTGAAACCGGGACAGGGGGCGTGAAGGTGGGCACTGAAGCTTTCTTT. Amino acids: CASSETGTGGVKVGTEAFF.

The chain couples TRBV7-2 to TRBJ2-7, with D hard to call. The germline V gene encodes CDR1 SGHTA and CDR2 FQGNSA. This CDR3 is built from 14 residues. V dropped 1 base and J dropped 2 bases, with 9 bases sitting between them. This CDR3 is CASSLVQDAYEQYF. In DNA, the CDR3 is TGTGCCAGCAGCTTAGTCCAGGACGCCTACGAGCAGTACTTC.

The chain recombines TRBV12-3 or TRBV12-4 with TRBJ1-1; D not certain. V was pared by 5 bases and J by 11 bases, with 18 bases between. This CDR3 spans 13 amino acids. CDR3 nucleotide sequence: TGTGCCAGCAGTCCCTTCCCCGATCAAAAGGCTTTCTTT. Amino acids: CASSPFPDQKAFF.

The rearrangement uses TRBV29-1 and TRBJ2-5, with 10 bases lining up with TRBD2. The V gene's germline CDR1 is SQVTM and CDR2 ANQGSEA. Trimming removed 5 bases from V and 4 bases from J; junction bases left unmatched: 7. The CDR3 has 14 residues. As DNA, the CDR3 is TGCAGCGTTCAGAGCGGGGGGGCCCGAGAGACCCAGTACTTC. Residues: CSVQSGGARETQYF.

The gene calls are TRBV14 and TRBJ1-2; D is ambiguous. The germline V and J ends were trimmed by 0 bases and 4 bases, with 6 bases remaining between them. This CDR3 region has 13 residues. Germline CDR1 SGHDN, CDR2 FVKESK. The CDR3 nucleotides are TGTGCCAGCAGCCAAGATAATTCCTATGGCTACACCTTC. This sequence encodes CASSQDNSYGYTF.

This clonotype was detected many times. The chain carries TRBV6-5 and TRBJ2-5; TRBD1 matches 10 bases. The CDR3 is made up of 16 amino acids. Germline CDR1 reads MNHEY; CDR2 reads SVGAGI. J gave up 5 bases and V 2 bases, and 8 bases lay outside the gene matches. Here the CDR3 DNA reads TGTGCCAGCAGTTACGAGACAGGGGGCCGTGGGGAGACCCAGTACTTC. Its translation is CASSYETGGRGETQYF.

There are a few counts of this clonotype. This chain uses TRBV11-2 with TRBJ2-7, with D hard to call. CDR1 is SGHAT, CDR2 FQNNGV, per germline. The CDR3 is 11 amino acids. The V gene lost 5 bases and the J gene lost 7 bases, with 9 bases spanning the gap. Written as DNA, the CDR3 is TGTGCCAGCAGCCCCGTGGGGGAGCAGTACTTC. Protein product: CASSPVGEQYF.

This clonotype was seen only a few times. The chain combines TRBV3-1 with TRBJ1-1; D uncertain. The V end was cut by 2 bases, the J end by 3 bases, with 7 bases between. Germline V CDR1 and CDR2: LGHDT, YNNKEL (reference sequence). The CDR3 length is 13 residues. In DNA form, the CDR3 reads TGTGCCAGCAGCCAAAATGGATACACTGAAGCTTTCTTT. Translated, it gives CASSQNGYTEAFF. The variable domain in full, with the rest retrieved from reference TRBV3-1 and TRBJ1-1, is DTAVSQTPKYLVTQMGNDKSIKCEQNLGHDTMYWYKQDSKKFLKIMFSYNNKELIINETVPNRFSPKSPDKAHLNLHINSLELGDSAVYFCASSQNGYTEAFFGQGTRLTVV.